The clone carrying this TCR beta chain was observed at least ten times. Its antigen is not known. This specimen belongs to a study of regulatory T cells in long-lasting Graves disease. Broader study findings: TCR diversity was lower in persistent Graves' patients than in newly diagnosed ones.

This CDR3 spans 13 amino acids. The V gene's germline CDR1 is KGHSH and CDR2 LQKENI. Trimming left V 10 bases short and J 1 base short, with 11 bases between. Combining iRepertoire HTBI primers with Arm-PCR of CDR3 regions, the authors built TCR beta libraries. TCRdb reprocessed the multiplex PCR reads via MiXCR and lists one record per CDR3 protein. The repertoire includes hundreds of thousands of distinct CDR3 sequences, approximately 15% of them detected once, and around a sixth sits in the top ten. The time point is: newly diagnosed GD, antithyroid drugs for less than 3 months. PBMC RNA served as the TCR library source. American Thyroid Association guidelines defined Graves' disease diagnosis. The sample was also reused in another study, on T cells in Graves' hyperthyroidism and ophthalmopathy. From that report: Each diagnosis drew on symptoms, thyroxine, TRAb, thyroid ultrasound and orbital computed tomography findings. Most thyroid-expanded clonotypes above 0.001 were also found in blood.

This receptor was taken from a woman in her 30s with Graves disease. The chain uses TRBV18 and TRBJ2-1, with a possible D match to TRBD2 (5 bases). Material: peripheral blood mononuclear cells (PBMCs), obtained at new diagnosis, from a patient treated with antithyroid drugs. CDR3 coding DNA: TGTGCCACCTCGACGGGGTCCTACAATGAGCAGTTCTTC. Protein: CATSTGSYNEQFF. Full variable domain (rest looked up from reference TRBV18 and TRBJ2-1): NAGVMQNPRHLVRRRGQEARLRCSPMKGHSHVYWYRQLPEEGLKFMVYLQKENIIDESGMPKERFSAEFPKEGPSILRIQQVVRGDSAAYFCATSTGSYNEQFFGPGTRLTVL.